This T cell receptor (beta chain) was sequenced for a study of T cell responses to AZD1222 COVID-19 vaccine. About the study: Second-dose intervals near 4 or 12 weeks were combined.

The V and J ends lost 2 bases and 14 bases, in that order; junction bases with no gene match: 3. Germline loops: CDR1 SGHTA, CDR2 FQGTGA. This CDR3 spans 11 amino acids. On this clone itself: The antigen is unknown.

Study-wide findings and caveats: Clonal diversity was possibly underestimated, and white British individuals and females predominated among donors. At study baseline, merely over 5 AZD1222 recipients were seropositive. A reported finding is that nearly half of spike-specific TCRs target unmutated variant regions.

The table came from immunoSEQ multiplex PCR; TCRdb's copy has only in-frame clones and leaves some out. The sample lists about 130,000 clones, roughly 86% occurring once. Sequencing was performed on peripheral blood, taken on day 0 of AZD1222 vaccination. The source is an adult in good health. The chain carries TRBV7-3 and TRBJ2-1, with 7 nucleotides matching TRBD2. The CDR3 reads CASSLGGGKFF. The CDR3 region has the DNA TGTGCCAGCAGCTTAGGCGGGGGAAAGTTCTTC.